This passage covers 28 T cell receptor beta chains from one sample sequenced in a study of molecular identifiers for immune sequencing clone quantification. TCRdb used MiXCR to reprocess the PCR reads, holding one entry per CDR3 protein. Here the sample spans some 650,000 distinct CDR3 sequences, 15% to 20% being singletons. The sequenced sample consisted of naive CD8+ T cells from blood, with Jurkat cell RNA spiked in. The subset was: FACS-sorted CD8+CD4-CCR7+CD45RA+ naive T cells. The receptor set was obtained from a human donor in good health. Some libraries in this study had Jurkat cell RNA spiked in.

This clonotype was observed many times. The chain employs TRBV19 and TRBJ2-7; TRBD2 matches 8 bases. The CDR3 has 15 amino acids. Looked up from germline, CDR1 is LNHDA and CDR2 is SQIVND (reference sequence). V was pared by 6 bases and J by 3 bases, with 10 bases of the junction left unmatched. The CDR3 is CASRAGPGGRYEQYF. In nucleotides, the CDR3 is TGTGCCAGTAGGGCTGGACCGGGAGGGCGCTACGAGCAGTACTTC.

Many counts were recorded for this clonotype. This sequence joins TRBV7-9 and TRBJ1-1; weak D call: TRBD1 (5 bases). V lost 7 bases, J lost 5 bases, and 11 bases lay in between. This CDR3 has 12 residues. CDR1 is SEHNR, CDR2 FQNEAQ, per germline (reference sequence). The CDR3 region is CASTTGGTEAFF. The CDR3 nucleotides are TGTGCCAGCACCACAGGCGGGACTGAAGCTTTCTTT.

This clonotype occurred many times. This chain links TRBV28 with TRBJ2-5, with TRBD1 matching over 9 bases. The CDR3 runs to 13 residues. Germline V gene data show CDR1 as MDHEN and CDR2 as SYDVKM. J lost 5 bases, V lost 10 bases, and 8 bases had no gene match. CDR3 region: CATRDRVIETQYF. CDR3 in DNA: TGTGCCACCCGGGACAGGGTGATTGAGACCCAGTACTTC.

Regarding this clonotype: The CDR3 does not end in the conserved phenylalanine or tryptophan, so this is likely a read error. The chain links TRBV5-6 to TRBJ1-1, with a possible D match to TRBD1 (5 bases). Germline V gene data show CDR1 as SGHDT and CDR2 as YYEEEE. This CDR3 spans 15 amino acids. With 4 bases removed from V and 5 bases from J, the gap between germline ends came to 18 bases. CDR3 sequence reads: CASSKWTGEGTEAFY. The CDR3 coding sequence is TGTGCCAGCAGCAAATGGACGGGGGAGGGAACTGAAGCTTTCTAT.

This clonotype has a handful of counts. A read error may explain this, as a much larger clone is one base away. This chain connects TRBV14 to TRBJ1-5; 7 positions agree with TRBD1. From germline, CDR1 is SGHDN and CDR2 FVKESK. The CDR3 length is 14 residues. CDR3 in DNA: TGTGCCGGCAGCACACAGGGGATCAATCAGCCCCAGCATTTT. Its protein is CAGSTQGINQPQHF.

This clonotype appeared many times. The chain employs TRBV28 and TRBJ2-3; TRBD1 or TRBD2 may be the D gene (5 bases each). The germline gives CDR1 MDHEN, CDR2 SYDVKM. The CDR3 has 15 amino acids. Trimming pared 8 bases from V and 2 bases from J, leaving 17 bases between. Here the CDR3 reads CASGLGVAYTDTQYF. CDR3 sequence (DNA): TGTGCCAGCGGTCTGGGGGTTGCCTACACAGATACGCAGTATTTT. The whole variable domain, filled in from reference TRBV28 and TRBJ2-3, reads DVKVTQSSRYLVKRTGEKVFLECVQDMDHENMFWYRQDPGLGLRLIYFSYDVKMKEKGDIPEGYSVSREKKERFSLILESASTNQTSMYLCASGLGVAYTDTQYFGPGTRLTVL.

In its sample, this clonotype was seen many times. The chain carries TRBV20-1 and TRBJ2-3, with 9 positions matching TRBD1. V was pared by 5 bases and J by 3 bases, with 6 bases of the junction left unmatched. This CDR3 is 14 amino acids long. CDR1 is DFQATT and CDR2 is SNEGSKA in the germline V gene (reference sequence). The CDR3 region has the DNA TGCAGTGCTGGGGACAGGGCGGGGACAGATACGCAGTATTTT. This encodes CSAGDRAGTDTQYF.

Details on this clonotype: This clone may be a read error of a much larger clone one base away. In this CDR3 the conserved last residue, phenylalanine or tryptophan, is missing, so a read error is likely. The V call is TRBV6-2 or TRBV6-3, the J call TRBJ1-2; possibly TRBD1 for D (5 bases). Trimming cost V 3 bases and J 2 bases, with 7 bases left between them. Germline CDR1 and CDR2: MNHEY and SVGEGT. The CDR3 length is 13 residues. The CDR3 loop is CASSYHRNYGYTL. The CDR3 DNA follows: TGTGCCAGCAGTTATCACAGGAACTATGGCTACACCCTC.

Points on this clonotype: A much larger clone is a single base away; this may be a read error. This chain connects TRBV7-9 to TRBJ2-5; TRBD1 might be the D (5 bases). CDR1 is SEHNR and CDR2 is FQNEAQ in the germline V gene (reference sequence). The CDR3 length is 15 residues. Trimming cost V 6 bases and J 1 base, with 15 bases left between them. DNA of the CDR3: TGTGCCAGCAGGCATCCCCTTGACAGCCAAGAGACCCAGTACTTC. Its translation: CASRHPLDSQETQYF.

For this clonotype: A read error may be the cause here, since a much bigger clone is one base away. This chain uses TRBV11-2 with TRBJ2-1; D gene ambiguous. Germline V gene sequence: CDR1 SGHAT, CDR2 FQNNGV. The CDR3 loop spans 11 amino acids. Trimming removed 3 bases from V and 7 bases from J, with 4 bases in between. CDR3 coding DNA: TGTGCCAGCAGCTTCAGAAATGAGCAGTTCTTC. Residues: CASSFRNEQFF.

This clonotype was observed at least ten times. The chain joins TRBV5-4 to TRBJ2-2; D is perhaps TRBD2 (6 bases). Trimming took 4 bases from V and 0 from J, leaving 13 bases between them. Germline values: CDR1 SGHNT, CDR2 YYREEE (reference sequence). The CDR3 is made up of 16 amino acids. CDR3 sequence (DNA): TGTGCCAGCAGCATGATACGGGAGCCGAACACCGGGGAGCTGTTTTTT. Translation: CASSMIREPNTGELFF.

A remark on this clonotype: A much larger clone sits a single nucleotide away, making a read error possible. This sequence joins TRBV3-1 and TRBJ2-7; a weak D match, TRBD2 (5 bases). This CDR3 is built from 12 residues. CDR1 LGHDT and CDR2 YNNKEL come from the germline V gene (reference sequence). CDR3 sequence (DNA): TGTGCCGGCAGCCCGACTACCTACGAGCAGTACTTC. The encoded protein is CAGSPTTYEQYF.

V and J are TRBV27 and TRBJ2-4, with 8 bases identical to TRBD2. V lost 2 bases and J lost 8; bases outside the gene matches: 5. The CDR3 loop spans 14 amino acids. Germline values: CDR1 MNHEY, CDR2 SMNVEV (reference sequence). CDR3 sequence: CASSLAGGVDIQYF. The CDR3 nucleotides are TGTGCCAGCAGTTTAGCGGGAGGAGTGGACATTCAGTACTTC.

This clonotype appeared many times. The CDR3 nucleotides read TGTGCCAGCAGTTACGGACAGGGGGCGTTTAATGAGCAGTTCTTC. Its translation is CASSYGQGAFNEQFF. This chain connects TRBV7-9 to TRBJ2-1, with 11 nucleotides matching TRBD1. The germline gives CDR1 SEHNR, CDR2 FQNEAQ (reference sequence). J gave up 7 bases and V 6 bases, and 8 bases lay outside the gene matches. This CDR3 has 15 residues.

This clonotype was seen just once. Relative to the germline gene, one junction end is altered; a read error may explain this. V is TRBV6-5 and J is TRBJ2-3, with TRBD1 identical over 7 bases. The CDR3 has 14 residues. Germline values: CDR1 MNHEY, CDR2 SVGAGI. CDR3 nucleotides: TGTGCCAGCAGTTACGGCCAGGGGACAGATGCGCAGTATTTT. Protein product: CASSYGQGTDAQYF.

This clonotype was recorded many times. This chain joins TRBV12-5 and TRBJ1-1; no reliable D call. V lost 10 bases and J lost 2, with 17 bases in between. Germline CDR1 reads LGHNT; CDR2 reads FRNRAP. This CDR3 is 14 amino acids long. The CDR3 is CATASSPSNTEAFF. The DNA for the CDR3 is TGTGCTACCGCCTCATCCCCCAGCAACACTGAAGCTTTCTTT.

As for this clonotype: One junction end disagrees with the germline gene, perhaps due to a read error. The V gene is TRBV4-1, the J gene TRBJ1-3; TRBD1 is a possible D gene (6 bases). CDR1 and CDR2 from the germline V gene are MGHRA and YSYEKL. CDR3 length equals 15 residues. Here the CDR3 reads CASSFGQNSGNTLYF. Written as DNA, the CDR3 is TGCGCCAGCAGCTTCGGACAGAACTCTGGAAACACCCTATATTTT.

Comments on this clonotype: A much bigger clone sits one base away, suggesting this may be a read error. Likely a read error: the CDR3 ends without its conserved phenylalanine or tryptophan. This sequence joins TRBV12-5 and TRBJ1-1; D ambiguous. Germline V gives CDR1 LGHNT, CDR2 FRNRAP. CDR3 length equals 12 residues. The V and J ends lost 3 bases and 0 bases respectively, with 2 bases between them. The CDR3 here is CASGFVNTEAFS. CDR3 coding DNA: TGTGCTAGTGGTTTCGTGAACACTGAAGCTTTCTCT.

This clonotype was seen many times. This chain joins TRBV6-6 and TRBJ2-7; TRBD1 aligns across 7 bases. Germline V gene data show CDR1 as MNHNY and CDR2 as SVGAGI (reference sequence). V shed 6 bases, J shed 2 bases, and the junction held 10 bases outside the gene matches. The CDR3 totals 15 residues. Written as DNA, the CDR3 is TGTGCCAGCAGCCCCGACAGGGTGGGCCCCTACGAGCAGTACTTC. Translated, it gives CASSPDRVGPYEQYF.

In its sample, this clonotype was seen once. Being one base from a much bigger clone, this may be a read error. The chain has TRBV7-9 and TRBJ2-3, with 10 bases lining up with TRBD2. The CDR3 has 21 residues. CDR1 is SEHNR, CDR2 FQNEAQ, per germline (reference sequence). The V gene end was trimmed by 4 bases and the J gene end by 3 bases; junction bases not matched to a gene: 22. The CDR3 DNA follows: TGTGCCAGCAGCTCGACAAGAGAGAAGGGTAGCGGGGGGACGATGACAGATACGCAGTATTTT. It specifies CASSSTREKGSGGTMTDTQYF.

This clonotype has ten or more counts. The rearrangement links TRBV28 to TRBJ2-3; maybe TRBD1 (6 bases). This CDR3 comprises 12 residues. Germline CDR1 and CDR2: MDHEN and SYDVKM. V lost 6 bases, J lost 10 bases, and 14 bases lay in between. For the CDR3, the DNA is TGTGCCAGCAGCCCGGACAGCTCGGCGCAGTATTTT. This codes for CASSPDSSAQYF.

To note about this clonotype: A much larger clone lies one base from this, so it may be a read error. The chain joins TRBV5-1 to TRBJ1-5; D may be TRBD1 (6 bases). V lost 5 bases to trimming and J lost 9 bases, with 21 bases between them. Germline V gene sequence: CDR1 SGHRS, CDR2 YFSETQ. The CDR3 covers 15 residues. CDR3 nucleotide sequence: TGCGCCAGCAGTCATTCGGGGGGCATGTATCGGCCCCAGCATTTT. This translates into CASSHSGGMYRPQHF.

This clonotype has a count of ten or more. This sequence joins TRBV6-5 and TRBJ1-1; D remains ambiguous. CDR1 is MNHEY and CDR2 is SVGAGI in the germline V gene. This CDR3 region has 10 residues. The V end lost 9 bases, the J end lost 7 bases, and 9 bases lay between the germline ends. The CDR3 spells CASGDGEAFF. CDR3 sequence (DNA): TGTGCCAGTGGAGACGGTGAAGCTTTCTTT.

The chain couples TRBV19 to TRBJ2-1; D is unresolved. CDR1 is LNHDA and CDR2 is SQIVND in the germline V gene (reference sequence). Trimming took off 2 bases at V and 8 bases at J, with 7 bases between the two ends. The CDR3 has 12 amino acids. The CDR3 protein is CASSISWDEQFF. In nucleotides, the CDR3 is TGTGCCAGTAGTATAAGCTGGGATGAGCAGTTCTTC.

This clonotype was observed a few times. This clone may be a read error of a much larger clone one base away. The J gene is TRBJ1-1, the V gene TRBV6-2 or TRBV6-3; D remains unclear. This CDR3 region has 13 residues. Germline lookup yields CDR1 MNHEY and CDR2 SVGEGT. Between the trimmed V and J ends, which lost 7 bases and 5 bases, there was a span of 14 bases. This chain's CDR3 is CASTVSGWTEAFF. In DNA, the CDR3 is TGTGCCAGCACCGTATCGGGTTGGACTGAAGCTTTCTTT.

Regarding this clonotype: This may be a read error: a much more frequent sequence differs by one nucleotide. The CDR3 spells CASSSGLNQPRHF. DNA for the CDR3: TGTGCCAGCAGTTCGGGCCTCAATCAGCCCCGGCATTTT. The chain recombines TRBV27 with TRBJ1-5; D not resolved. CDR1 and CDR2 (germline): MNHEY, SMNVEV (reference sequence). This CDR3 has 13 amino acids.

For this clonotype: A clone one base away is much larger, so this may be a read error. The chain uses TRBV12-3 or TRBV12-4 and TRBJ2-3; D is possibly TRBD2 (6 bases). The CDR3 has 16 residues. V was shortened by 6 bases and J by 2 bases, with 18 bases between the two germline ends. This CDR3 reads CASSSPGVRATDTQYF. The CDR3 DNA reads as TGTGCCAGCAGCTCCCCGGGGGTCAGGGCCACAGATACGCAGTATTTT.

Ten or more counts support this clonotype. This chain connects TRBV29-1 to TRBJ2-2; D is unclear. The CDR3 spans 11 residues. The germline V gene has CDR1 SQVTM and CDR2 ANQGSEA. V was shortened by 4 bases and J by 6 bases, with 6 bases between the two germline ends. This CDR3 is CSVVGPGELFF. The CDR3 coding sequence is TGCAGCGTTGTAGGTCCCGGGGAGCTGTTTTTT.